Presented here are 11 T cell receptor beta chains from one specimen sequenced in a study of blood T cell repertoires in COVID-19. Only in-frame clones appear in the TCRdb table, and some are missing; sequencing was by immunoSEQ multiplex PCR. The profile shows fewer than 200,000 clones, roughly 80% of them singletons. The specimen was PBMCs or T cells enriched from blood (not recorded which). The receptor set was obtained from a woman aged 50 to 60 who had recovered from COVID-19.

The genes are TRBV25-1 and TRBJ1-6, with 9 bases matching TRBD1. The germline CDR1 and CDR2 sequences are MGHDK and SYGVNS. Trimming took 4 bases from V and 9 from J; bases not matched to a gene: 7. CDR3 length: 15 amino acids. CDR3 sequence reads: CASSASTGGVSPLHF. The CDR3 coding sequence is TGTGCCAGCAGTGCCTCTACAGGGGGCGTTTCACCCCTCCACTTT. Full variable domain (remainder filled in from reference TRBV25-1 and TRBJ1-6): EADIYQTPRYLVIGTGKKITLECSQTMGHDKMYWYQQDPGMELHLIHYSYGVNSTEKGDLSSESTVSRIRTEHFPLTLESARPSHTSQYLCASSASTGGVSPLHFGNGTRLTVT.

This clone has only a few counts. V is TRBV27 and J is TRBJ1-5; 7 bases align to TRBD1. This CDR3 has 16 residues. V lost 3 bases and J lost 0; bases outside the gene matches: 5. Germline V gene lookup returns CDR1 MNHEY and CDR2 SMNVEV (reference sequence). CDR3 bases: TGTGCCAGCAGTTTCGGAGGGGGCTATAGCAATCAGCCCCAGCATTTT. It encodes CASSFGGGYSNQPQHF.

This chain joins TRBV7-3 and TRBJ2-3, with 7 bases that match TRBD1. Per germline, CDR1 SGHTA and CDR2 FQGTGA. V shed 5 bases and J 8 bases; nucleotides not matched to a gene: 4. CDR3 length equals 12 residues. CDR3 in DNA: TGTGCCAGCAGCCGGACAGGCGGTACGCAGTATTTT. As protein: CASSRTGGTQYF.

CDR3 sequence: CASSYGSAGARETQYF. In DNA form, the CDR3 reads TGTGCCAGCAGTTACGGTTCGGCGGGAGCGCGGGAGACCCAGTACTTC. The chain couples TRBV6-5 to TRBJ2-5, with 7 nucleotides matching TRBD2. Germline-derived CDR1 and CDR2 are MNHEY and SVGAGI. V was clipped by 2 bases and J by 5 bases; unmatched bases: 11. The CDR3 runs to 16 residues.

The rearrangement joins TRBV3-1 (or the pseudogene TRBV3-2) to TRBJ2-1, with D perhaps TRBD2 (6 bases). The V end was cut by 1 base, the J end by 13 bases, with 23 bases between. The CDR3 covers 16 residues. Germline assignment: CDR1 LGHDT and CDR2 YNNKEL (reference sequence). The CDR3 DNA is TGTGCCAGCAGCCAAGGTGAGGTGCGTAGCGGAAGGCCACAGTTCTTC. Translation: CASSQGEVRSGRPQFF.

The rearrangement links TRBV24-1 to TRBJ2-7, with D tentatively TRBD2 (6 bases). The CDR3 length is 13 residues. CDR1 KGHDR and CDR2 SFDVKD come from the germline V gene. The ends were cut back, 5 bases at V and 3 bases at J, with 10 bases in the middle. The CDR3: CATSAQGGYEQYF. In DNA form, the CDR3 reads TGTGCCACCAGTGCGCAGGGAGGCTACGAGCAGTACTTC.

The chain carries TRBV28 and TRBJ1-5, with a possible D match to TRBD1 (6 bases). Germline V gives CDR1 MDHEN, CDR2 SYDVKM. V was cut by 7 bases and J by 4 bases, with 8 bases left in between. The CDR3 loop spans 12 amino acids. In DNA form, the CDR3 reads TGTGCCAGCAATCAGGGGAATCAGCCCCAGCATTTT. This gives the protein CASNQGNQPQHF. Using reference TRBV28 and TRBJ1-5 for the parts outside the CDR3, the full variable domain is DVKVTQSSRYLVKRTGEKVFLECVQDMDHENMFWYRQDPGLGLRLIYFSYDVKMKEKGDIPEGYSVSREKKERFSLILESASTNQTSMYLCASNQGNQPQHFGDGTRLSIL.

The chain recombines TRBV19 with TRBJ2-1, with D possibly TRBD2 on 6 matching bases. V lost 5 bases and J 2 bases, leaving 19 bases between the germline ends. The germline V gene encodes CDR1 LNHDA and CDR2 SQIVND (reference sequence). CDR3 length: 17 amino acids. The CDR3 DNA is TGTGCCAGTAGTCCCGCGGGGCTGCGGGCCCCCTACAATGAGCAGTTCTTC. It encodes CASSPAGLRAPYNEQFF.

The V call is TRBV5-1, the J call TRBJ2-7; 10 bases agree with TRBD2. The CDR3 length is 15 residues. The V gene end was trimmed by 4 bases and the J gene end by 3 bases; junction bases not matched to a gene: 7. In germline, CDR1 is SGHRS, CDR2 YFSETQ. The CDR3 DNA is TGCGCCAGCAGCCTAGGGACTAGCGTCTACTACGAGCAGTACTTC. Amino acid sequence: CASSLGTSVYYEQYF.

V and J are TRBV12-5 and TRBJ1-3; D not resolved. Germline V gene lookup returns CDR1 LGHNT and CDR2 FRNRAP. V was cut by 2 bases and J by 4 bases, with 6 bases left in between. The CDR3 loop spans 13 amino acids. CDR3 residues: CASGLTGGNTIYF. The CDR3 DNA sequence: TGTGCTAGTGGTTTGACGGGGGGAAACACCATATATTTT.

The CDR3 nucleotides read TGTGCCAGCAGTGCAATGGACAGGGGGCGAGGCGAGCAGTACTTC. Its translation: CASSAMDRGRGEQYF. The V and J genes are TRBV28 and TRBJ2-7, with 11 positions matching TRBD1. Germline values: CDR1 MDHEN, CDR2 SYDVKM. V dropped 5 bases and J dropped 6; count of bases not matched to a gene: 9. This CDR3 is 15 amino acids long.